The clone carrying this TCR beta chain was found a few times. Its antigen is unknown. J lost 3 bases, V lost 4 bases, and 5 bases had no gene match. There are 14 residues in the CDR3. The germline V gene has CDR1 LNHDA and CDR2 SQIVND (reference sequence). TCRdb analysed the reads with MiXCR anew, one entry per CDR3 protein. The sample has approximately 110,000 distinct CDR3 sequences, around 45% seen once. The entry originates in a study of T cell repertoires in cytomegalovirus infection. As for the study in general: The authors relied on CMV epitopes, both recently identified HLA-C-restricted and well-studied HLA-B-restricted. CMV infection together with matching HLA type was indicated by public TCR beta signatures.

Study-level results: Clonotype analysis showed dominance of the ex vivo response by HLA-C-restricted CMV-specific TCR beta clonotypes. Summed public TCR beta family frequency identified CMV carriers bearing the relevant HLA.

The gene calls are TRBV19 and TRBJ2-5; 7 positions match TRBD2. The sequence derives from a human donor in good health (CMV status not recorded). Some clones in this sample may be carry-over from other donors' samples. The starting material was CD8+ T cells from cultured PBMCs, obtained from culture after CMV antigen stimulation. CDR3 loop: CASSSGGLEETQYF. Written as DNA, the CDR3 is TGTGCCAGTAGTAGCGGGGGATTAGAAGAGACCCAGTACTTC.